These T cell receptor beta chains were read from a single sample in a study of vaccination and CD4 T cells after COVID-19. TCRdb passed the PCR reads through MiXCR, listing each CDR3 protein once. Of 25,000 to 30,000 distinct CDR3 sequences listed, around 49% are singletons. The sample was CD4+ T cells from blood, taken about 7 months after SARS-CoV-2 vaccination. All receptors derive from a human donor who had recovered from COVID-19. Both conserved end residues are part of each CDR3. A D gene is named only where the DNA matches it firmly. Rows give clone size only sometimes, using once, few, many, or a class for an expanded clone.

>TRBJ2-7|TRBD2|.|TRBV2
CASKRTGVSGRAAYEQYF
TGTGCCAGCAAAAGGACAGGGGTTAGCGGGAGGGCGGCTTACGAGCAGTACTTC
>TRBJ2-7|TRBD1|.|TRBV27
CASSLSWGQTVYEQYF
TGTGCCAGCAGTTTATCCTGGGGACAGACCGTCTACGAGCAGTACTTC
>TRBJ2-5|TRBD1|.|TRBV6-1
CASSEAGGWKTQYF
TGTGCCAGCAGTGAGGCAGGGGGCTGGAAGACCCAGTACTTC
>TRBJ2-7|TRBD2|once|TRBV5-6
CASSRTSGRSYEQYF
TGTGCCAGCAGCCGGACTAGCGGGAGATCCTACGAGCAGTACTTC
>TRBJ2-1|.|.|TRBV2
CASSEEQGRAGEQFF
TGTGCCAGCAGTGAAGAGCAGGGGAGGGCGGGTGAGCAGTTCTTC
>TRBJ1-1|TRBD1|few|TRBV11-1
CASRKGQASFEAFF
TGTGCCAGCAGGAAGGGACAGGCTTCCTTTGAAGCTTTCTTT
>TRBJ2-1|.|.|TRBV20-1
CSAGNPQGGEFF
TGCAGTGCTGGTAACCCACAGGGAGGGGAGTTCTTC
>TRBJ2-3|TRBD2|.|TRBV6-2/TRBV6-3
CASSYSNSGRQADTQYF
TGTGCCAGCAGTTACTCGAACTCCGGGAGGCAGGCAGATACGCAGTATTTT
>TRBJ2-1|.|.|TRBV20-1
CSANTYNEQFF
TGCAGTGCTAACACTTACAATGAGCAGTTCTTC
>TRBJ2-7|.|.|TRBV6-1
CASSEYSWQDDYEQYF
TGTGCCAGCAGTGAATATTCTTGGCAGGACGACTACGAGCAGTACTTC
>TRBJ1-2|.|.|TRBV4-1
CASSQYTATYGYTF
TGCGCCAGCAGCCAATATACAGCAACCTATGGCTACACCTTC
>TRBJ2-3|.|.|TRBV19
CASSMDLTTDTQYF
TGTGCCAGTAGTATGGACCTCACCACAGATACGCAGTATTTT